This paragraph reports one T cell receptor (beta chain). Trimming cost V 1 base and J 1 base; bases outside gene matches: 1. Germline V gene lookup returns CDR1 SGHKS and CDR2 YYEKEE (reference sequence). CDR3 length: 14 residues. Clinical history as reported by participants underpinned cohort assignment. These data belong to a study of blood T cell repertoires in COVID-19. Overall study context: COVID-19 samples collected from the United States, Italy and Spain covered acute and convalescent phases.

Assay used: immunoSEQ multiplex PCR; TCRdb lists only in-frame clones, some missing. The profile shows about 210,000 clones, around 86% of them singletons. The chain has TRBV5-5 and TRBJ1-1, with TRBD1 matching 7 bases. This clonotype originated in a man aged 30 to 45 in a cohort exposed to, infected with or recovered from COVID-19 (not recorded which). The sample consisted of PBMCs or T cells enriched from blood (not recorded which). The CDR3 DNA is TGTGCCAGCAGCTTGACAGGGGCGAACACTGAAGCTTTCTTT. It is translated as CASSLTGANTEAFF.